The sequence of this T cell receptor (beta chain) was determined in a study of T cell responses to AZD1222 COVID-19 vaccine. As for the study in general: Pooled samples include second doses given at about 4 or 12 weeks. General study points: Clonal diversity was possibly underestimated; the donors were predominantly white British and more often female. Just five to seven people given AZD1222 tested seropositive at baseline. No day 14 peak samples; only post-peak repertoires were characterized.

V was clipped by 1 base and J by 4 bases; unmatched bases: 5. This CDR3 region has 15 residues. Germline V lookup: CDR1 LGHDT, CDR2 YNNKEL (reference sequence). There are a few counts of this clone. Its antigen remains unknown. Generated by immunoSEQ multiplex PCR, the TCRdb table keeps only in-frame clones and is missing some. The sample records about 120,000 clones, about 87% being singletons. The chain uses TRBV3-1 (or the pseudogene TRBV3-2) and TRBJ1-2; 8 nucleotides match TRBD1. The specimen comprised peripheral blood, sampled on day 0 of AZD1222 vaccination. The receptor's source is an adult in good health. This chain's CDR3 is CASSQGTGSSYGYTF. In DNA, the CDR3 is TGTGCCAGCAGCCAAGGGACAGGGTCGTCCTATGGCTACACCTTC.